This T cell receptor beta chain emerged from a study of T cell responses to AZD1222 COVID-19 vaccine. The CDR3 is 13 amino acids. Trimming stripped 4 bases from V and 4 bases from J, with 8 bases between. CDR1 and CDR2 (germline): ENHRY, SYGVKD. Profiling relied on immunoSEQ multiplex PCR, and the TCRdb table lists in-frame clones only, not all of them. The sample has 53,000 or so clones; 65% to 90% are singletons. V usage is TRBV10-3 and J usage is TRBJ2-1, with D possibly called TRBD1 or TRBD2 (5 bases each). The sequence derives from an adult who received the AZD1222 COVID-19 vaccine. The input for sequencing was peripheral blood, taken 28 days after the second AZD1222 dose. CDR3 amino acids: CAISGGWYNEQFF. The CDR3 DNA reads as TGTGCCATCAGTGGGGGGTGGTACAATGAGCAGTTCTTC.